These 13 T cell receptor beta chains came from one sample sequenced in a study of T cell responses to AZD1222 COVID-19 vaccine. The repertoire was sequenced with immunoSEQ multiplex PCR; TCRdb's copy has only in-frame clones and lacks some. The sample comprises 140,000 or so clones, around 91% of which are singletons, and 1.6% rests with the top ten. The sample in question was peripheral blood, obtained on day 0 of AZD1222 vaccination. The receptors shown here come from an adult in good health.

The chain combines TRBV5-6 with TRBJ1-5; a possible D gene is TRBD1 (5 bases). V shed 3 bases and J shed 1 base, with 17 bases lying between them. The CDR3 sequence is 17 residues long. Germline V gene lookup returns CDR1 SGHDT and CDR2 YYEEEE. The CDR3 coding sequence is TGTGCCAGCAGCTCATACGGGGGGAAGGGGAGCAATCAGCCCCAGCATTTT. As protein: CASSSYGGKGSNQPQHF. Based on the CDR3 plus reference TRBV5-6 and TRBJ1-5, the full variable domain is DAGVTQSPTHLIKTRGQQVTLRCSPKSGHDTVSWYQQALGQGPQFIFQYYEEEERQRGNFPDRFSGHQFPNYSSELNVNALLLGDSALYLCASSSYGGKGSNQPQHFGDGTRLSIL.

CDR3 in amino acids: CASSPRTSRAESNQPQHF. The CDR3, as DNA: TGTGCCAGCAGTCCCCGGACATCCAGGGCGGAGAGCAATCAGCCCCAGCATTTT. The rearrangement uses TRBV27 and TRBJ1-5, with a weak D call TRBD1 (5 bases). Germline CDR1 is MNHEY and CDR2 is SMNVEV (reference sequence). This CDR3 region has 18 residues. V lost 5 bases and J lost 1, with 21 bases in between.

The chain combines TRBV12-3 or TRBV12-4 with TRBJ1-2; 8 bases agree with TRBD1. V shed 6 bases and J 8 bases; nucleotides not matched to a gene: 8. The CDR3 is 13 residues long. CDR3: CASRPDRVGGYTF. Here the CDR3 DNA reads TGTGCCAGCAGGCCGGACAGGGTAGGAGGCTACACCTTC.

The rearrangement links TRBV15 to TRBJ2-2; D uncertain. This CDR3 is 14 amino acids long. Germline V gives CDR1 LNHNV, CDR2 YYDKDF (reference sequence). Deletions cut 1 base from V and 5 bases from J, with 8 bases between. The CDR3 loop reads CATSRVRDTGELFF. The CDR3, as DNA: TGTGCCACCAGCAGAGTCCGAGATACCGGGGAGCTGTTTTTT.

The chain uses TRBV18 and TRBJ2-7; TRBD2 is a possible D gene (5 bases). Trimming shortened V by 2 bases and J by 0 bases, and 14 bases separated the two germline ends. This CDR3 has 16 residues. CDR1 KGHSH and CDR2 LQKENI come from the germline V gene. CDR3 bases: TGTGCCAGCTCACCATTTGTGGCTGGAGGCTCCTACGAGCAGTACTTC. It specifies CASSPFVAGGSYEQYF.

This clone was seen more than once but under ten times. The chain combines TRBV12-3 or TRBV12-4 with TRBJ1-3; D possibly corresponds to TRBD1 (6 bases). V was clipped by 8 bases and J by 8 bases, with 16 bases between them. The CDR3 sequence is 13 residues long. In nucleotides, the CDR3 is TGTGCCAGCTTCGGACAGCTTAAACACACCATATATTTT. Translating it yields CASFGQLKHTIYF.

This chain connects TRBV5-1 to TRBJ1-2; 8 bases line up with TRBD1. CDR3 size: 15 residues. Per the germline V gene, CDR1 is SGHRS and CDR2 is YFSETQ. With 2 bases clipped from V and 5 bases from J, the junction kept 8 bases outside the gene matches. The CDR3 here is CASSLTAGGGYGYTF. The CDR3 nucleotides are TGCGCCAGCAGCTTAACGGCAGGGGGCGGGTATGGCTACACCTTC.

This clone was found once. CDR3 in DNA: TGTGCCAGCAGTGCCACAGGGGGCACTGAAGCTTTCTTT. Amino acids: CASSATGGTEAFF. The rearrangement uses TRBV6-4 and TRBJ1-1; 8 bases are shared with TRBD1. There are 13 residues in the CDR3. V trimming: 4 bases; J trimming: 4 bases; junction bases outside the gene matches: 2. Germline V CDR1 and CDR2: MRHNA, SNTAGT.

This clone was observed once. The genes are TRBV28 and TRBJ1-1; no clear D gene. Germline values: CDR1 MDHEN, CDR2 SYDVKM. The CDR3 loop spans 12 amino acids. V lost 2 bases, J lost 7 bases, and 8 bases lay in between. CDR3 protein: CASSLNGREAFF. The CDR3 nucleotides read TGTGCCAGCAGTTTAAATGGGCGTGAAGCTTTCTTT.

The chain employs TRBV28 and TRBJ1-2; D might be TRBD1 (6 bases). V lost 7 bases and J 4 bases, leaving 16 bases between the germline ends. Germline CDR1 reads MDHEN; CDR2 reads SYDVKM. There are 14 residues in the CDR3. CDR3 in DNA: TGTGCCAGCAATCTGCGGGGGGCAAGCTATGGCTACACCTTC. This translates into CASNLRGASYGYTF.

The sample holds one count of this clone. This chain uses TRBV6-6 with TRBJ2-1, with 7 positions matching TRBD1. CDR3 length equals 15 residues. Losses at the gene ends were 2 bases for V and 3 bases for J; bases not matched to a gene: 4. Germline CDR1 and CDR2: MNHNY and SVGAGI (reference sequence). The CDR3 coding sequence is TGTGCCAGCAGTTACCTAGGGGGCTTCTACAATGAGCAGTTCTTC. Translating gives CASSYLGGFYNEQFF.

This chain joins TRBV24-1 and TRBJ2-5; 8 bases line up with TRBD1. Germline CDR1 reads KGHDR; CDR2 reads SFDVKD. The V and J ends lost 2 bases and 5 bases, in that order; junction bases with no gene match: 12. The CDR3 has 17 amino acids. The CDR3 DNA reads TGTGCCACCAGTGATTCTTCTCCCCGGACAGGGCGGGAGACCCAGTACTTC. Amino acid sequence: CATSDSSPRTGRETQYF.

The chain links TRBV30 to TRBJ1-1; D is ambiguous. Germline V gene data show CDR1 as GTSNPN and CDR2 as SVGIG (reference sequence). V was clipped by 4 bases and J by 4 bases, with 19 bases between them. CDR3 length: 15 residues. CDR3 sequence: CAWNYGVLSSTEAFF. The CDR3, as DNA: TGTGCCTGGAACTATGGCGTGCTAAGCTCCACTGAAGCTTTCTTT.